The T cell receptor (beta chain) under discussion was sequenced for a study of PD-1 blockade in classical Hodgkin lymphoma. General study findings and limits: Before treatment, complete responders showed about the same diversity as newly diagnosed patients.

The assay was immunoSEQ multiplex PCR, and TCRdb's table has in-frame clones only and misses some. The sample contains 25,000 or so clones, 67% of which appear only once. Germline V lookup: CDR1 MNHEY, CDR2 SMNVEV (reference sequence). This CDR3 is built from 15 residues. Trimming pared 0 bases from V and 0 bases from J, leaving 3 bases between. Every patient relapsed after autologous stem cell transplantation, and brentuximab vedotin exposure varied. Worth noting for this clone: Its antigen is unknown.

This chain joins TRBV27 and TRBJ2-6; D call uncertain. Material: peripheral blood mononuclear cells (PBMCs), obtained before the second cycle of nivolumab. This TCR derives from a human donor with classical Hodgkin lymphoma. Written as DNA, the CDR3 is TGTGCCAGCAGTTTATCCTACTCTGGGGCCAACGTCCTGACTTTC. Its protein product is CASSLSYSGANVLTF.